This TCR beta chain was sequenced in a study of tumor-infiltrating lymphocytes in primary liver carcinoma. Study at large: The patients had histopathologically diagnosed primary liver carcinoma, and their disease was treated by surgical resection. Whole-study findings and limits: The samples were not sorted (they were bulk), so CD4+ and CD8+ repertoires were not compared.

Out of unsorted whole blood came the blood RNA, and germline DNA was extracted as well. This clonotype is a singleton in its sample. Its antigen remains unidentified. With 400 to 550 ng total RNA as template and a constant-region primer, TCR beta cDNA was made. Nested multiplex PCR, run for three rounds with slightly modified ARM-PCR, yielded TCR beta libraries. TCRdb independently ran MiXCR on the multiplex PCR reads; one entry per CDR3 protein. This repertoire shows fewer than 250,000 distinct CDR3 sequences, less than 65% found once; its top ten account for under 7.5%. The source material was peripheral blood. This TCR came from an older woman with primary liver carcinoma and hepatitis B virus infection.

The CDR3 region has the DNA TGCGCCGGCACTCCCCAGGGCGAGGGGAATTGGGAGACCCAGTACTTC. Translated: CAGTPQGEGNWETQYF. The rearrangement uses TRBV5-1 and TRBJ2-5; D is tentatively TRBD1 or TRBD2 (5 bases each). The CDR3 covers 16 residues. Germline V gene sequence: CDR1 SGHRS, CDR2 YFSETQ. Trimming shortened V by 10 bases and J by 5 bases, and 27 bases separated the two germline ends.